A single sample is the source of the 27 T cell receptor beta chains below, sequenced in a study of T cells after yellow fever vaccination. TCRdb reprocessed the 5' RACE reads with MiXCR, giving one entry per CDR3 protein. The repertoire holds roughly 120,000 distinct CDR3 sequences, with about 7% as singletons. Material: CD4+ T cells sorted from PBMCs, obtained around 45 days after the first yellow fever vaccination. These receptors were taken from a man between 18 and 29 years old who received the YFV17D yellow fever vaccine.

This clonotype was seen at least ten times. This chain joins TRBV5-1 and TRBJ2-3, with D maybe TRBD2 (5 bases). CDR1 and CDR2 from the germline V gene are SGHRS and YFSETQ. V lost 5 bases, J lost 0 bases, and 10 bases lay in between. This CDR3 spans 14 amino acids. Here the CDR3 reads CASSPGYSTDTQYF. In nucleotides, the CDR3 is TGCGCCAGCAGTCCGGGATACAGCACAGATACGCAGTATTTT.

The sample holds many counts of this clonotype. This rearrangement joins TRBV7-8 to TRBJ2-1, with 12 bases lining up with TRBD2. CDR1 is SGHVS and CDR2 is FQNEAQ in the germline V gene. This CDR3 spans 14 amino acids. Losses at the gene ends were 4 bases for V and 6 bases for J; bases not matched to a gene: 1. The CDR3 bases are TGTGCCAGCAGCTCTAGCGGGGGGGCCAATGAGCAGTTCTTC. Translation gives CASSSSGGANEQFF.

This clonotype was seen just once. The chain links TRBV5-1 to TRBJ1-1; D remains unclear. V gave up 0 bases and J gave up 4 bases, with 7 bases separating them. Germline values: CDR1 SGHRS, CDR2 YFSETQ. This CDR3 is built from 13 residues. The CDR3 DNA reads as TGCGCCAGCAGCTTGGAAAGGACCACTGAAGCTTTCTTT. Translation gives CASSLERTTEAFF. Combining the CDR3 with reference TRBV5-1 and TRBJ1-1 gives the whole variable domain KAGVTQTPRYLIKTRGQQVTLSCSPISGHRSVSWYQQTPGQGLQFLFEYFSETQRNKGNFPGRFSGRQFSNSRSEMNVSTLELGDSALYLCASSLERTTEAFFGQGTRLTVV.

This clonotype was seen at least ten times. The CDR3 bases are TGTGCCAGCAGTGAAACAAACAGGGTCACTGGCTACACCTTC. This gives the protein CASSETNRVTGYTF. The chain recombines TRBV2 with TRBJ1-2, with D possibly TRBD1 on 6 matching bases. Germline lookup yields CDR1 SNHLY and CDR2 FYNNEI. The CDR3 is made up of 14 amino acids. The V and J ends lost 2 bases and 7 bases respectively, with 14 bases between them.

This clonotype was detected ten times or more. CDR3 nucleotides: TGTGCCAGCAGTGAACAGGAGGGGCACGAGCAGTACTTC. It translates to CASSEQEGHEQYF. This chain connects TRBV2 to TRBJ2-7; D might be TRBD2 (6 bases). CDR1 is SNHLY and CDR2 is FYNNEI in the germline V gene. V dropped 2 bases and J dropped 5 bases, with 10 bases sitting between them. The CDR3 length is 13 residues.

This clonotype was counted a few times. The chain carries TRBV5-5 and TRBJ2-3; 7 bases are a match to TRBD1. CDR1 and CDR2 from the germline V gene are SGHKS and YYEKEE (reference sequence). The J segment lost 0 bases and the V segment lost 2 bases, leaving 6 bases of the junction unmatched. The CDR3 sequence is 16 residues long. The CDR3 sequence: CASSFGTDLSTDTQYF. DNA for the CDR3: TGTGCCAGCAGCTTCGGGACAGATTTAAGCACAGATACGCAGTATTTT.

This sequence joins TRBV18 and TRBJ2-1; D gene ambiguous. This CDR3 has 13 amino acids. Trimming stripped 2 bases from V and 7 bases from J, with 9 bases between. Germline CDR1 and CDR2: KGHSH and LQKENI. The chain's CDR3 is CASSPGNGNEQFF. CDR3 coding DNA: TGTGCCAGCTCACCAGGTAATGGAAATGAGCAGTTCTTC.

This clonotype appeared many times. CDR3 region: CASSPKGQTQYF. The CDR3, as DNA: TGTGCCAGCTCACCAAAGGGACAGACCCAGTACTTC. This chain connects TRBV18 to TRBJ2-5, with D perhaps being TRBD1 or TRBD2 (5 bases each). The CDR3 has 12 amino acids. Trimming cost V 2 bases and J 6 bases, with 7 bases left between them. CDR1 KGHSH and CDR2 LQKENI come from the germline V gene.

Of note for this clonotype: A much larger clone is a single base away; this may be a read error. The chain links TRBV15 to TRBJ2-3; 7 bases fit TRBD1. The germline V gene has CDR1 LNHNV and CDR2 YYDKDF (reference sequence). The CDR3 totals 15 residues. Trimming took 3 bases from V and 2 from J; bases not matched to a gene: 5. The DNA for the CDR3 is TGTGCCACCAGCAGCAGACAGGGCGTCACAGATACGCAGTATTTT. It specifies CATSSRQGVTDTQYF.

The chain uses TRBV2 and TRBJ2-1, with TRBD2 matching 10 bases. The length of the CDR3 is 14 residues. Germline trimming cut 6 bases from V and 14 bases from J; bases unmatched to any gene: 13. CDR1 and CDR2 (germline): SNHLY, FYNNEI. The CDR3 spells CASSFSGGTPLEFF. In DNA form, the CDR3 reads TGTGCCAGCAGCTTTAGCGGGGGGACCCCTCTGGAGTTCTTC.

This clonotype was seen at least ten times. The gene calls are TRBV7-2 and TRBJ2-7; tentative D call: TRBD1 (5 bases). Between the trimmed V and J ends, which lost 5 bases and 2 bases, there was a span of 13 bases. The CDR3 is made up of 14 amino acids. CDR1 is SGHTA and CDR2 is FQGNSA in the germline V gene. CDR3 DNA sequence: TGTGCCAGCAGCACCTTCGACAGACCCTACGAGCAGTACTTC. Translation gives CASSTFDRPYEQYF.

The chain couples TRBV15 to TRBJ1-5; weak D call: TRBD1 (5 bases). This CDR3 comprises 14 residues. Germline CDR1 LNHNV, CDR2 YYDKDF (reference sequence). Between the trimmed V and J ends, which lost 8 bases and 7 bases, there was a span of 18 bases. For the CDR3, the DNA is TGTGCCACCGGCGAGACAGCTAATAAACAGCCCCAGCATTTT. Its protein product is CATGETANKQPQHF.

This clonotype was observed at least ten times. CDR3 DNA sequence: TGTGCCAGCAGTCTTAAGCAGGGTTTAAATGAAAAACTGTTTTTT. This encodes CASSLKQGLNEKLFF. The chain recombines TRBV25-1 with TRBJ1-4, with a possible D match to TRBD1 (5 bases). Trimming pared 5 bases from V and 5 bases from J, leaving 15 bases between. The CDR3 spans 15 residues. CDR1 is MGHDK and CDR2 is SYGVNS in the germline V gene.

This clonotype was recorded many times. This chain joins TRBV6-2 or TRBV6-3 and TRBJ1-6; D unclear. CDR1 and CDR2 (germline): MNHEY, SVGEGT. This CDR3 has 13 amino acids. Trimming stripped 5 bases from V and 10 bases from J, with 12 bases between. CDR3 amino acids: CASSKENGSPLHF. The CDR3 nucleotides read TGTGCCAGCAGTAAAGAGAATGGCTCACCCCTCCACTTT.

This clonotype was observed many times. The chain recombines TRBV10-3 with TRBJ2-7, with a weak D call TRBD2 (5 bases). CDR1 and CDR2 from the germline V gene are ENHRY and SYGVKD. The length of the CDR3 is 12 residues. V was clipped by 7 bases and J by 3 bases, with 10 bases between them. The CDR3, as DNA: TGTGCCATCATGGGGAGCGGCTACGAGCAGTACTTC. Amino acid sequence: CAIMGSGYEQYF.

As to this clonotype: Given a much more abundant clone one base away, this may be a read error. This rearrangement joins TRBV5-1 to TRBJ2-1; the D gene could be TRBD1 or TRBD2 (5 bases each). Trimming took off 6 bases at V and 15 bases at J, with 28 bases between the two ends. The CDR3 is 15 amino acids. Germline V lookup: CDR1 SGHRS, CDR2 YFSETQ. The CDR3 sequence: CASIQAEVLGDRPFF. The CDR3 DNA reads TGCGCCAGCATCCAGGCAGAAGTTTTAGGGGACCGCCCGTTCTTC.

This clonotype was counted many times. The chain employs TRBV18 and TRBJ2-1; TRBD2 matches at 7 bases. Germline V gene sequence: CDR1 KGHSH, CDR2 LQKENI. V shed 3 bases, J shed 5 bases, and the junction held 4 bases outside the gene matches. CDR3 length: 14 residues. The CDR3: CASSPFRGDNEQFF. DNA for the CDR3: TGTGCCAGCTCACCTTTTCGGGGGGACAATGAGCAGTTCTTC.

This clonotype has at least ten counts. The chain is built from TRBV7-2 and TRBJ1-5, with D possibly TRBD1 on 6 matching bases. Germline values: CDR1 SGHTA, CDR2 FQGNSA. Trimming shortened V by 5 bases and J by 7 bases, and 18 bases separated the two germline ends. The CDR3 contains 15 residues. CDR3 coding DNA: TGTGCCAGCAGCCAAAACCAGGGGTTCGAGCAGCCCCAGCATTTT. As protein: CASSQNQGFEQPQHF.

This clonotype occurred many times. This rearrangement joins TRBV18 to TRBJ1-5; a possible D gene is TRBD1 (6 bases). V gave up 3 bases and J gave up 8 bases, with 11 bases separating them. The CDR3 totals 13 residues. CDR1 and CDR2 from the germline V gene are KGHSH and LQKENI. In DNA form, the CDR3 reads TGTGCCAGCTCACCCCCAGGGGCAGAGCCCCAGCATTTT. Its protein is CASSPPGAEPQHF.

In this sample, this clonotype turned up a few times. In DNA, the CDR3 is TGCAGTGCTAGGGACAGGGGGCCTGAAGCTTTCTTT. Translated: CSARDRGPEAFF. The rearrangement uses TRBV20-1 and TRBJ1-1, with 11 bases fitting TRBD1. The V and J ends lost 3 bases and 6 bases, in that order; junction bases with no gene match: 0. From germline, CDR1 is DFQATT and CDR2 SNEGSKA (reference sequence). The CDR3 is made up of 12 amino acids.

There are many counts of this clonotype. In DNA form, the CDR3 reads TGTGCCAGCAGTTACCAAGGGTCCGGGGCCAACGTCCTGACTTTC. Encoded protein: CASSYQGSGANVLTF. The chain joins TRBV6-5 to TRBJ2-6; no firm D call. Deletions cut 2 bases from V and 4 bases from J, with 9 bases between. The CDR3 is 15 residues long. Germline CDR1 is MNHEY and CDR2 is SVGAGI.

This chain connects TRBV5-1 to TRBJ2-5; 7 nucleotides align to TRBD1. Germline V CDR1 and CDR2: SGHRS, YFSETQ. V lost 3 bases and J lost 5; bases outside the gene matches: 4. The CDR3 runs 13 residues. CDR3 nucleotide sequence: TGCGCCAGCAGCTCCCGACAGGGTGAGACCCAGTACTTC. Residues: CASSSRQGETQYF.

This clonotype was detected ten times or more. The chain has TRBV5-1 and TRBJ1-5, with unresolved D. From germline, CDR1 is SGHRS and CDR2 YFSETQ. This CDR3 has 13 residues. The V gene lost 0 bases and the J gene lost 9 bases, with 10 bases spanning the gap. The CDR3 region is CASSLAASWPQHF. The CDR3 bases are TGCGCCAGCAGCTTGGCGGCTAGTTGGCCCCAGCATTTT. Full variable domain (missing parts from reference TRBV5-1 and TRBJ1-5): KAGVTQTPRYLIKTRGQQVTLSCSPISGHRSVSWYQQTPGQGLQFLFEYFSETQRNKGNFPGRFSGRQFSNSRSEMNVSTLELGDSALYLCASSLAASWPQHFGDGTRLSIL.

This clonotype was seen ten or more times. The chain has TRBV27 and TRBJ2-7; TRBD2 agrees at 7 bases. Trimming cost V 8 bases and J 3 bases; bases outside gene matches: 7. Germline-derived CDR1 and CDR2 are MNHEY and SMNVEV (reference sequence). The CDR3 loop spans 13 amino acids. This chain's CDR3 is CASRRASGYEQYV. CDR3 sequence (DNA): TGTGCCAGCCGACGCGCTAGCGGCTACGAGCAGTACGTC.

At least ten counts were recorded for this clonotype. V gene TRBV29-1 combines with J gene TRBJ2-3; D remains unclear. CDR3 size: 12 residues. Trimming cost V 7 bases and J 0 bases, with 8 bases left between them. Per the germline V gene, CDR1 is SQVTM and CDR2 is ANQGSEA. The CDR3 here is CSGWTSTDTQYF. CDR3 sequence (DNA): TGCAGCGGATGGACGAGCACAGATACGCAGTATTTT.

The V gene is TRBV28, the J gene TRBJ1-5, with D perhaps TRBD1 (5 bases). CDR3 length: 16 amino acids. V lost 3 bases to trimming and J lost 2 bases, with 14 bases between them. Germline CDR1 and CDR2: MDHEN and SYDVKM. In nucleotides, the CDR3 is TGTGCCAGCAGTTTTGCGGGGGAGGGAGGCAATCAGCCCCAGCATTTT. Residues: CASSFAGEGGNQPQHF.

This clonotype was counted ten times or more. The chain employs TRBV6-2 or TRBV6-3 and TRBJ1-6, with 7 bases fitting TRBD1. CDR1 and CDR2 (germline): MNHEY, SVGEGT. CDR3 length: 13 residues. J was trimmed by 8 bases and V by 7 bases; bases with no gene match: 5. CDR3 bases: TGTGCCAGCAACCGGGACAGCTATTCACCCCTCCACTTT. As protein: CASNRDSYSPLHF.